This T cell receptor (beta chain) was sequenced for a study of blood T cell repertoires in COVID-19. About the research overall: Samples representing acute and convalescent COVID-19 were sourced from the United States, Italy and Spain. Sources were T cells, B-cell-depleted T cells, or PBMCs; the material itself was cDNA or gDNA.

Grouping used clinical history reported by participants in a survey and questionnaire. Produced via immunoSEQ multiplex PCR; TCRdb's table is partial and in-frame only. The sample records approximately 200,000 clones, about 91% being singletons. The CDR3 spans 14 residues. The J segment lost 5 bases and the V segment lost 6 bases, leaving 10 bases of the junction unmatched. In germline, CDR1 is MNHEY, CDR2 SVGEGT. The chain combines TRBV6-2 or TRBV6-3 with TRBJ2-7, with 7 bases lining up with TRBD2. The receptor was isolated from a middle-aged woman with acute COVID-19. Sequenced material: PBMCs or T cells enriched from blood (not recorded which). CDR3 residues: CASSHGSGFNEQYF. Here the CDR3 DNA reads TGTGCCAGCAGCCACGGTAGCGGGTTTAACGAGCAGTACTTC.